This T cell receptor beta chain originates from a study of neoadjuvant anti-PD-1 for oral cavity cancer. Turning to the study itself: Patients without progression received a fourth nivolumab dose around day 43, then surgical resection on days 50-56. Findings of the study overall: With a few patients per group, TCR findings need larger cohorts.

Here immunoSEQ multiplex PCR was the method, and the copy in TCRdb shows in-frame clones only, minus some. The sample includes 75,000 to 100,000 clones, 84% seen only once; the top ten take 3% to 3.5%. Patients were newly diagnosed with stage II-IVA oral cavity squamous cell carcinoma without prior systemic or radiation treatment. Cohort: HPV-negative, locally advanced oral cavity squamous cell carcinoma patients. The CDR3 covers 15 residues. V lost 1 base, J lost 4 bases, and 11 bases lay in between. Germline V gives CDR1 KGHSH, CDR2 LQKENI. On this clone itself: Its matching antigen is unknown.

V gene TRBV18 combines with J gene TRBJ2-1, with D uncertain. This specimen was PBMCs, taken before nivolumab (anti-PD-1) treatment. This sequence originates from a person aged 40 to 85 with oral cavity squamous cell carcinoma. CDR3 amino acids: CASSPQGGSYNEQFF. The CDR3 nucleotides are TGTGCCAGCTCACCACAAGGCGGATCATACAATGAGCAGTTCTTC.